The sequence of this TCR beta chain was determined in a study of cytomegalovirus exposure and HLA in healthy donors. About this clone: Antigen: not known.

Germline V CDR1 and CDR2: MDHEN, SYDVKM. With 4 bases removed from V and 8 bases from J, the gap between germline ends came to 18 bases. CDR3 length: 15 amino acids. General study findings and limits: Three of the chains that were CMV-associated were confirmed in vitro to be specific for CMV antigens. An analysis done earlier found most TCR beta V segments productive about 87% or about 30% of the time. Available immune exposure information was restricted to CMV serostatus only.

PCR amplification relied on 60 Vbeta primers (plus 13 Jbeta primers). Libraries were prepared by immunoSEQ multiplex PCR; TCRdb keeps only in-frame clonotypes and omits some of them. The sample table includes 120,000 to 150,000 clones. This receptor was obtained from a woman aged 50 to 60 in good health and CMV-seronegative. Sequenced input: PBMCs. The V call is TRBV28, the J call TRBJ1-3, with D possibly matching TRBD1 (6 bases). CDR3 region: CASSSGQTFGDTIYF. CDR3 DNA sequence: TGTGCCAGCAGTTCTGGACAGACCTTCGGGGACACCATATATTTT.